A selection of T cell receptor beta chains follows, all from one sample in a study of early T cells in non-severe SARS-CoV-2 infection. Each CDR3 protein is one row after TCRdb ran MiXCR on the 5' RACE reads. The repertoire includes some 88,000 distinct CDR3 sequences, approximately 16% of them detected once, and about 4.7% sits in the top ten. Material: whole blood, obtained at baseline. The receptor set was obtained from an adult who was a healthcare worker with PCR-confirmed SARS-CoV-2 infection or an uninfected control (not recorded which). CDR3s include the opening cysteine and the closing phenylalanine or tryptophan. The D gene is left open where the match is weak. Size is stated for part of the rows, as once, few or many counts, or as a class when the clone is expanded.

J gene | V gene | D gene | clone size | CDR3 protein | CDR3 DNA
TRBJ2-3 | TRBV7-3 | NA | NA | CASSSGTPDTQYF | TGTGCCAGCAGCTCCGGGACCCCAGATACGCAGTATTTT
TRBJ2-1 | TRBV5-5 | TRBD2 | NA | CASSLGLLAAYNEQFF | TGTGCCAGCAGCTTGGGGCTTCTAGCGGCCTACAATGAGCAGTTCTTC
TRBJ1-1 | TRBV28 | NA | many | CASSSPTTEAFF | TGTGCCAGCAGTTCCCCCACCACTGAAGCTTTCTTT
TRBJ1-5 | TRBV10-3 | NA | few | CAISEDRYSNQPQHF | TGTGCCATCAGTGAGGACCGCTATAGCAATCAGCCCCAGCATTTT
TRBJ1-1 | TRBV7-4 | TRBD1 | few | CASSRRGRNTEAFF | TGTGCCAGCAGCCGCAGGGGGCGGAACACTGAAGCTTTCTTT
TRBJ2-7 | TRBV7-9 | TRBD1 | few | CASSLQGAVDEQYF | TGTGCCAGCAGCTTACAGGGGGCTGTCGACGAGCAGTACTTC
TRBJ2-7 | TRBV6-5 | NA | NA | CASRGRAHEQYF | TGTGCCAGCAGGGGCAGGGCCCACGAGCAGTACTTC
TRBJ1-3 | TRBV5-6 | TRBD1 | once | CASSYRDRAGNTIYF | TGTGCCAGCAGCTACCGGGACAGGGCTGGAAACACCATATATTTT
TRBJ2-5 | TRBV20-1 | TRBD1 | few | CSAGRTGSVGQYF | TGCAGTGCTGGGCGGACAGGTTCGGTAGGCCAGTACTTC
TRBJ2-7 | TRBV12-3/TRBV12-4 | NA | few | CASRPTGTYEQYF | TGTGCCAGCAGGCCTACAGGGACCTACGAGCAGTACTTC
TRBJ2-5 | TRBV28 | NA | few | CASSPPAQETQYF | TGTGCCAGCAGTCCTCCAGCTCAAGAGACCCAGTACTTC
TRBJ2-2 | TRBV5-1 | TRBD2 | NA | CASRPKILAGNTGELFF | TGCGCCAGCAGACCCAAAATACTAGCGGGAAACACCGGGGAGCTGTTTTTT
TRBJ1-5 | TRBV28 | NA | few | CASRSRDGYQPQHF | TGTGCCAGCCGATCCAGAGATGGATATCAGCCCCAGCATTTT
TRBJ2-7 | TRBV27 | NA | few | CASSLNRGYEQYF | TGTGCCAGCAGTTTAAATAGAGGATACGAGCAGTACTTC
TRBJ1-6 | TRBV3-1 | NA | NA | CASSQVIHGKGSPLHF | TGTGCCAGCAGCCAAGTCATCCACGGAAAGGGATCACCCCTCCACTTT
TRBJ1-6 | TRBV9 | NA | NA | CASSLMSSSSPLHF | TGTGCCAGCAGCCTGATGTCCAGCTCTTCACCCCTCCACTTT
TRBJ1-2 | TRBV12-3/TRBV12-4 | NA | many | CASSQGNGYTF | TGTGCCAGCAGTCAGGGGAATGGCTACACCTTC
TRBJ1-2 | TRBV15 | NA | NA | CATSRDRGSYGYTF | TGTGCCACCAGCAGAGATAGGGGGTCCTATGGCTACACCTTC
TRBJ2-1 | TRBV7-8 | NA | NA | CASSQLIHTGSRNEQFF | TGTGCCAGCAGCCAACTAATTCACACGGGGAGTCGGAATGAGCAGTTCTTC
TRBJ1-2 | TRBV27 | TRBD1 | NA | CASSYRDRGGYTF | TGTGCCAGCAGTTACCGGGACAGGGGCGGCTACACCTTC
TRBJ2-3 | TRBV20-1 | NA | few | CSASSGLTDTQYF | TGCAGTGCTAGTAGCGGCCTCACAGATACGCAGTATTTT
TRBJ2-7 | TRBV27 | NA | NA | CASRNSGTYEQYF | TGTGCCAGCAGGAATAGCGGTACCTACGAGCAGTACTTC
TRBJ2-7 | TRBV7-9 | TRBD2 | NA | CASSPTSGYYEQYF | TGTGCCAGCAGTCCCACTAGCGGCTACTACGAGCAGTACTTC
TRBJ2-5 | TRBV14 | TRBD2 | many | CASSQDAGTNQETQYF | TGTGCCAGCAGCCAAGATGCCGGGACTAATCAAGAGACCCAGTACTTC
TRBJ2-3 | TRBV7-8 | NA | few | CASSFFGTDTQYF | TGTGCCAGCAGCTTCTTCGGAACAGATACGCAGTATTTT
TRBJ2-7 | TRBV12-3/TRBV12-4 | NA | NA | CASSLVGHRLYEQYF | TGTGCCAGCAGTTTAGTCGGCCACCGCCTTTACGAGCAGTACTTC
TRBJ1-3 | TRBV12-3/TRBV12-4 | NA | NA | CASSGAGKSSGNTIYF | TGTGCCAGCAGTGGGGCAGGAAAATCCTCTGGAAACACCATATATTTT
TRBJ2-6 | TRBV4-2 | NA | NA | CASSQVPGDGANVLTF | TGTGCCAGCAGCCAAGTGCCGGGAGATGGGGCCAACGTCCTGACTTTC
TRBJ1-2 | TRBV3-1 | NA | many | CASSQATGPRYTF | TGTGCCAGCAGCCAAGCCACGGGTCCCCGCTACACCTTC
TRBJ1-4 | TRBV7-9 | NA | NA | CASSSDRGPANEKLFF | TGTGCCAGCAGCTCCGATCGGGGGCCGGCTAATGAAAAACTGTTTTTT
TRBJ2-1 | TRBV9 | TRBD2 | NA | CASSTSGRLVYNEQFF | TGTGCCAGCAGCACTAGCGGGAGATTGGTCTACAATGAGCAGTTCTTC
TRBJ2-7 | TRBV3-1 | NA | NA | CASRIGTVEGEQYF | TGTGCCAGCAGAATAGGGACGGTCGAAGGGGAGCAGTACTTC
TRBJ2-5 | TRBV7-9 | NA | few | CASSLDFGGETQYF | TGTGCCAGCAGCTTAGATTTCGGAGGAGAGACCCAGTACTTC
TRBJ2-7 | TRBV4-3 | NA | NA | CASSQAPGALYEQYF | TGCGCCAGCAGCCAAGCCCCTGGGGCGCTCTACGAGCAGTACTTC
TRBJ2-4 | TRBV7-2 | NA | NA | CASSIRGDIQYF | TGTGCCAGCAGCATCCGAGGAGACATTCAGTACTTC
TRBJ2-1 | TRBV28 | NA | NA | CASSTRAMALQEQFF | TGTGCCAGCAGTACCCGGGCCATGGCCCTACAGGAGCAGTTCTTC
TRBJ2-5 | TRBV28 | TRBD1 | many | CASHRQGQETQYF | TGTGCCAGCCATAGACAGGGGCAAGAGACCCAGTACTTC
TRBJ1-1 | TRBV20-1 | NA | NA | CSAGLYTEAFF | TGCAGTGCTGGCCTGTACACTGAAGCTTTCTTT
TRBJ1-1 | TRBV27 | NA | NA | CASSLGTRGNTEAFF | TGTGCCAGCAGTTTGGGGACAAGAGGGAACACTGAAGCTTTCTTT
TRBJ2-7 | TRBV6-6 | NA | few | CASSYGRGEGEQYF | TGTGCCAGCAGTTACGGCAGGGGGGAAGGCGAGCAGTACTTC
TRBJ2-3 | TRBV9 | NA | NA | CASNPGGTDTQYF | TGTGCCAGCAACCCCGGGGGCACAGATACGCAGTATTTT
TRBJ1-4 | TRBV12-3/TRBV12-4 | TRBD1 | NA | CASRSGGRGGIGLNEKLFF | TGTGCCAGCCGATCTGGGGGCAGGGGGGGTATTGGTCTTAATGAAAAACTGTTTTTT
TRBJ2-5 | TRBV6-6 | TRBD2 | NA | CASSYSGTSGETQYF | TGTGCCAGCAGTTACTCTGGGACTAGCGGTGAGACCCAGTACTTC
TRBJ1-2 | TRBV5-5 | TRBD1 | NA | CASWNYRGYGYTF | TGTGCCAGCTGGAACTACAGGGGCTATGGCTACACCTTC
TRBJ2-7 | TRBV12-3/TRBV12-4 | NA | NA | CASSYNYEQYF | TGTGCCAGCAGTTATAACTACGAGCAGTACTTC
TRBJ2-1 | TRBV15 | TRBD2 | NA | CATSRDPGLVYNEQFF | TGTGCCACCAGCAGAGATCCCGGACTAGTGTACAATGAGCAGTTCTTC
TRBJ1-1 | TRBV6-6 | NA | few | CATARPVSFRTEAFF | TGTGCCACCGCTAGACCGGTTTCCTTTCGGACTGAAGCTTTCTTT
TRBJ1-5 | TRBV6-1 | NA | NA | CASRTFNQPQHF | TGTGCCAGCAGGACTTTCAATCAGCCCCAGCATTTT
TRBJ2-1 | TRBV12-3/TRBV12-4 | NA | few | CASSFARHYNEQFF | TGTGCCAGCAGTTTTGCCAGGCATTACAATGAGCAGTTCTTC
TRBJ1-4 | TRBV7-8 | NA | few | CASSLRGVAMSEKLFF | TGTGCCAGCAGCTTACGGGGGGTAGCGATGAGTGAAAAACTGTTTTTT
TRBJ1-1 | TRBV2 | NA | NA | CASKEGRMNTEAFF | TGTGCCAGCAAAGAGGGGAGGATGAACACTGAAGCTTTCTTT
TRBJ2-7 | TRBV28 | NA | many | CASSWDLPREQYF | TGTGCCAGCAGTTGGGACCTCCCAAGGGAGCAGTACTTC
TRBJ1-6 | TRBV12-3/TRBV12-4 | NA | many | CASSLGLKPNSPLHF | TGTGCCAGCAGTTTGGGCCTTAAGCCCAATTCACCCCTCCACTTT
TRBJ2-1 | TRBV14 | TRBD2 | NA | CASSQAARLAGDDNEQFF | TGTGCCAGCAGCCAAGCCGCCCGGCTAGCGGGGGATGACAATGAGCAGTTCTTC
TRBJ2-7 | TRBV12-3/TRBV12-4 | NA | few | CASSSSGLLSYEQYF | TGTGCCAGCAGTTCAAGCGGCTTGCTCTCCTACGAGCAGTACTTC
TRBJ2-1 | TRBV28 | TRBD2 | few | CASSPPGLAGANEQFF | TGTGCCAGCAGTCCCCCTGGACTAGCGGGAGCCAATGAGCAGTTCTTC
TRBJ2-1 | TRBV20-1 | NA | many | CSARPGYEQFF | TGCAGTGCCCGTCCGGGCTATGAGCAGTTCTTC
TRBJ2-3 | TRBV7-9 | NA | NA | CASQADTQYF | TGTGCCAGCCAGGCAGATACGCAGTATTTT